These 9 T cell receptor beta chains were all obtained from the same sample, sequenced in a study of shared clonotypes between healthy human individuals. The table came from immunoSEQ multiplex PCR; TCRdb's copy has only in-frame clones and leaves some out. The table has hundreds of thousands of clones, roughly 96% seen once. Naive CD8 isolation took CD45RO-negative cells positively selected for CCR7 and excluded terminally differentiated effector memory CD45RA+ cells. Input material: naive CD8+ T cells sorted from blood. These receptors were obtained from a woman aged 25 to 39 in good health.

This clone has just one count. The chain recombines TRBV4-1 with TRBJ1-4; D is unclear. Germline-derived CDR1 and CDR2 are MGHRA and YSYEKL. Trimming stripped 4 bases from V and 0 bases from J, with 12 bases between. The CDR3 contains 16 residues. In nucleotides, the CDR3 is TGCGCCAGCAGCCCTTCGCGAGCTCCAACTAATGAAAAACTGTTTTTT. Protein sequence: CASSPSRAPTNEKLFF.

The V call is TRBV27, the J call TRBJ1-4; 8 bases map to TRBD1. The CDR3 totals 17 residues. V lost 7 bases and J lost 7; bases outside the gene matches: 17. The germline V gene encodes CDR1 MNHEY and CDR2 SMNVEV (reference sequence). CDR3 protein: CASTIIAPQGAGEKLFF. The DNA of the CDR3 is TGTGCCAGCACTATCATCGCCCCCCAGGGGGCGGGTGAAAAACTGTTTTTT.

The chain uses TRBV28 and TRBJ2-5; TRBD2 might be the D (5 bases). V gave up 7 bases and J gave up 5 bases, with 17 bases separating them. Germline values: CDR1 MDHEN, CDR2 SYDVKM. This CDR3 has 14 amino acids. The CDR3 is CASTFRGLHETQYF. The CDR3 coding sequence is TGTGCCAGCACCTTCCGAGGACTTCACGAGACCCAGTACTTC. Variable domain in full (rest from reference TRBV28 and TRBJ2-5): DVKVTQSSRYLVKRTGEKVFLECVQDMDHENMFWYRQDPGLGLRLIYFSYDVKMKEKGDIPEGYSVSREKKERFSLILESASTNQTSMYLCASTFRGLHETQYFGPGTRLLVL.

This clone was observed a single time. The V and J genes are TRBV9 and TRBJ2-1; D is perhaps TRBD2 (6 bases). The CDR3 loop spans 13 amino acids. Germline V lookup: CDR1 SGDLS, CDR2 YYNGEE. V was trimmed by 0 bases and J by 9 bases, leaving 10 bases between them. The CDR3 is CASSVVIGGEQFF. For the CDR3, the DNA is TGTGCCAGCAGCGTAGTTATCGGGGGTGAGCAGTTCTTC.

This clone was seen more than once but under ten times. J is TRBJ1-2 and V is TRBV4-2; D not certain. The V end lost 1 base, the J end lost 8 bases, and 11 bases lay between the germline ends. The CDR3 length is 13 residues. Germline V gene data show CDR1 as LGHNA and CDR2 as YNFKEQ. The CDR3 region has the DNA TGTGCCAGCAGCCAAGGGGCAGCGGGAGGCTACACCTTC. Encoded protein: CASSQGAAGGYTF.

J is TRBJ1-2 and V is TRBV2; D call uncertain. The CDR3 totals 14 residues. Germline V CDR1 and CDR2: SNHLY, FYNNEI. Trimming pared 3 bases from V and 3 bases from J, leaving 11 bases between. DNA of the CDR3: TGTGCCAGCAGTGACGGGGTGAACGACTATGGCTACACCTTC. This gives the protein CASSDGVNDYGYTF.

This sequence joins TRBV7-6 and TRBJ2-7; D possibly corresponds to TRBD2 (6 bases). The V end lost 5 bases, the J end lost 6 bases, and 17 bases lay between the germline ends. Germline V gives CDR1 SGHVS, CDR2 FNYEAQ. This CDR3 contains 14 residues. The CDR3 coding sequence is TGTGCCAGCAGCCCGCCGAGGCGGGGTGGCGAGCAGTACTTC. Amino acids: CASSPPRRGGEQYF. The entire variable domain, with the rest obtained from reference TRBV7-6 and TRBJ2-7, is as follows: GAGVSQSPRYKVTKRGQDVALRCDPISGHVSLYWYRQALGQGPEFLTYFNYEAQQDKSGLPNDRFSAERPEGSISTLTIQRTEQRDSAMYRCASSPPRRGGEQYFGPGTRLTVT.

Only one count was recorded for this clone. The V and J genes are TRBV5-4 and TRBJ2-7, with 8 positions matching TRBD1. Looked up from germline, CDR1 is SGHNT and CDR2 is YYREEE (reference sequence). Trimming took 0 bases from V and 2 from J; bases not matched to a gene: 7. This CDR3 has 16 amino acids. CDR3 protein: CASSLAGGPLPYEQYF. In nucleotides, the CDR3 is TGTGCCAGCAGCTTGGCAGGGGGCCCACTCCCCTACGAGCAGTACTTC.

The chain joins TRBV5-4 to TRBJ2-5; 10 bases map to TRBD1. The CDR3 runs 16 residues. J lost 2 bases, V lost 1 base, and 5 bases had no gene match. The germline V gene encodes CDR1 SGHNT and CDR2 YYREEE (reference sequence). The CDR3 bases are TGTGCCAGCAGCTTGTGGACAGGGGGTAATCAAGAGACCCAGTACTTC. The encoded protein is CASSLWTGGNQETQYF.